Below, 22 T cell receptor beta chains from the same sample are listed, as sequenced in a study of blood T cell repertoires in COVID-19. Sequenced by immunoSEQ multiplex PCR; TCRdb stores in-frame clones only, minus some. The top ten clones hold 1.2% of a sample with over 200,000 clones, 91% of them seen once. The specimen was PBMCs or T cells enriched from blood (not recorded which). The source of these receptors is a human donor in a cohort exposed to, infected with or recovered from COVID-19 (not recorded which). The donor label of this sample is uncertain.

This chain uses TRBV7-3 with TRBJ2-3; 9 nucleotides align to TRBD2. V was clipped by 5 bases and J by 3 bases; unmatched bases: 6. The CDR3 runs 15 residues. Germline assignment: CDR1 SGHTA and CDR2 FQGTGA. The CDR3 DNA reads TGTGCCAGCAGCATTAGCGGGGGAGAAACAGATACGCAGTATTTT. It is translated as CASSISGGETDTQYF.

V and J are TRBV2 and TRBJ1-5; D may be TRBD1 (5 bases). The CDR3 loop spans 13 amino acids. Per the germline V gene, CDR1 is SNHLY and CDR2 is FYNNEI. Between the trimmed V and J ends, which lost 8 bases and 6 bases, there was a span of 14 bases. The CDR3 is CASAARVSQPQHF. The CDR3 DNA reads as TGTGCCAGCGCGGCCAGGGTAAGTCAGCCCCAGCATTTT.

This chain joins TRBV11-3 and TRBJ2-7; 8 positions match TRBD2. The junction had 14 bases not matched to a gene; V was cut back by 5 bases and J by 5 bases. This CDR3 contains 16 residues. Germline V gene data show CDR1 as SGHNT and CDR2 as YENEEA. The CDR3 loop reads CASSPSWGHGGDEQYF. DNA of the CDR3: TGTGCCAGCAGCCCATCTTGGGGCCACGGGGGGGACGAGCAGTACTTC.

The chain uses TRBV7-6 and TRBJ2-3; 8 bases fit TRBD2. J gave up 1 base and V 4 bases, and 1 base lay outside the gene matches. The CDR3 has 14 residues. Germline loops: CDR1 SGHVS, CDR2 FNYEAQ. The CDR3 sequence: CASSSGGGTDTQYF. CDR3 nucleotides: TGTGCCAGCAGCTCCGGGGGGGGCACAGATACGCAGTATTTT.

This clone came up a few times. V gene TRBV7-9 combines with J gene TRBJ2-5; 7 nucleotides align to TRBD2. Germline CDR1 and CDR2: SEHNR and FQNEAQ (reference sequence). This CDR3 has 15 amino acids. V shed 5 bases, J shed 3 bases, and the junction held 9 bases outside the gene matches. The CDR3 loop reads CASSRDGGREETQYF. CDR3 sequence (DNA): TGTGCCAGCAGCCGAGACGGGGGGAGGGAAGAGACCCAGTACTTC.

The chain links TRBV7-2 to TRBJ2-1; 16 nucleotides match TRBD2. Germline V gives CDR1 SGHTA, CDR2 FQGNSA. Germline trimming cut 5 bases from V and 7 bases from J; bases unmatched to any gene: 14. The CDR3 consists of 19 residues. The CDR3 reads CASSVPGTSGGARENEQFF. The CDR3 DNA is TGTGCCAGCAGCGTACCCGGGACTAGCGGGGGGGCTCGGGAAAATGAGCAGTTCTTC.

The chain is built from TRBV5-4 and TRBJ2-3; 7 nucleotides match TRBD1. J lost 0 bases, V lost 4 bases, and 8 bases had no gene match. The CDR3 runs 16 residues. Germline values: CDR1 SGHNT, CDR2 YYREEE (reference sequence). CDR3 residues: CASSPGQLSSTDTQYF. In nucleotides, the CDR3 is TGTGCCAGCAGCCCGGGACAGTTATCTAGCACAGATACGCAGTATTTT.

This chain connects TRBV2 to TRBJ1-4; D is uncertain. Germline lookup yields CDR1 SNHLY and CDR2 FYNNEI. V gave up 8 bases and J gave up 0 bases, with 13 bases separating them. This CDR3 is built from 15 residues. The DNA for the CDR3 is TGTGCCAGCGGGGAGTGGGGTGCAACTAATGAAAAACTGTTTTTT. Residues: CASGEWGATNEKLFF.

The chain has TRBV5-6 and TRBJ1-2; D remains ambiguous. The CDR3 contains 15 residues. Germline V lookup: CDR1 SGHDT, CDR2 YYEEEE. V was cut by 0 bases and J by 3 bases, with 12 bases left in between. As DNA, the CDR3 is TGTGCCAGCAGCTTGGCCGGCAGTAGCTACTATGGCTACACCTTC. Translation gives CASSLAGSSYYGYTF.

This chain connects TRBV5-1 to TRBJ2-7; possible D gene TRBD1, 6 bases. CDR1 SGHRS and CDR2 YFSETQ come from the germline V gene. Trimming took off 5 bases at V and 5 bases at J, with 17 bases between the two ends. This CDR3 is built from 14 residues. The DNA of the CDR3 is TGCGCCAGCAGTTTCGACAGGAAGGATAACGAGCAGTACTTC. Translated, it gives CASSFDRKDNEQYF.

V and J are TRBV3-1 (or the pseudogene TRBV3-2) and TRBJ1-4, with D tentatively TRBD1 (5 bases). The CDR3 sequence is 15 residues long. Germline V gives CDR1 LGHDT, CDR2 YNNKEL (reference sequence). Trimming pared 6 bases from V and 0 bases from J, leaving 11 bases between. This CDR3 reads CASREGVATNEKLFF. DNA of the CDR3: TGTGCCAGCAGGGAAGGGGTTGCAACTAATGAAAAACTGTTTTTT.

The chain links TRBV21-1 to TRBJ2-1; the table's D call of TRBD2 was not tested on the DNA. TRBV21-1 corresponds to a pseudogene. The CDR3 consists of 16 residues. The CDR3 DNA follows: TGTGCCAGCAACTCCAGGAGGAGGAGCTCCTACAATGAGCAGTTCTTC. This encodes CASNSRRRSSYNEQFF.

The chain joins TRBV3-1 (or the pseudogene TRBV3-2) to TRBJ1-3, with D unclear. The CDR3 consists of 15 residues. V lost 0 bases and J 2 bases, leaving 8 bases between the germline ends. Germline assignment: CDR1 LGHDT and CDR2 YNNKEL (reference sequence). CDR3 sequence (DNA): TGTGCCAGCAGCCAAGAGGGAGAGACTGGAAACACCATATATTTT. This codes for CASSQEGETGNTIYF.

Written as DNA, the CDR3 is TGTGCCAGCAGCCCGGGACTAGCGGTTGAGCAGTTCTTC. This encodes CASSPGLAVEQFF. The rearrangement joins TRBV7-2 to TRBJ2-1, with 11 nucleotides matching TRBD2. This CDR3 spans 13 amino acids. The germline gives CDR1 SGHTA, CDR2 FQGNSA. Trimming at V came to 5 bases and at J to 9 bases, leaving 3 bases not matched to a gene.

The chain uses TRBV10-2 and TRBJ2-1; TRBD1 might be the D (5 bases). From germline, CDR1 is WSHSY and CDR2 SAAADI. Trimming pared 2 bases from V and 8 bases from J, leaving 16 bases between. The CDR3 sequence is 15 residues long. CDR3 DNA sequence: TGCGCCAGCAGTGAGCGGAGCAGGGTTTTCGATGAGCAGTTCTTC. It specifies CASSERSRVFDEQFF.

The genes are TRBV27 and TRBJ1-3; D remains unclear. Germline V gene lookup returns CDR1 MNHEY and CDR2 SMNVEV (reference sequence). V gave up 6 bases and J gave up 2 bases, with 11 bases separating them. The CDR3 contains 14 residues. CDR3 DNA sequence: TGTGCCAGCAGCTCGACTGGAGCTGGAAACACCATATATTTT. Translating it yields CASSSTGAGNTIYF.

This clone was recorded only once. The gene calls are TRBV12-2 and TRBJ1-2; TRBD1, as called in the table, went unchecked against the DNA. TRBV12-2 represents a pseudogene. CDR3 length equals 15 residues. CDR3 DNA: TGTGCAAGTCGCCCCCCACAGGGGTGGAACTATGGCTACACCTTC. Encoded protein: CASRPPQGWNYGYTF.

The chain is built from TRBV19 and TRBJ2-5; D may be TRBD1 (7 bases). CDR3 length: 16 amino acids. The germline V and J ends were trimmed by 5 bases and 6 bases, with 22 bases remaining between them. Germline CDR1 and CDR2: LNHDA and SQIVND (reference sequence). The CDR3, as DNA: TGTGCCAGTAGTGATCCCGGGGGCTCAAGGGGGCAGACCCAGTACTTC. Its protein product is CASSDPGGSRGQTQYF.

J is TRBJ2-7 and V is TRBV6-5, with 9 bases aligning to TRBD1. This CDR3 has 14 residues. V was clipped by 7 bases and J by 3 bases; unmatched bases: 7. In germline, CDR1 is MNHEY, CDR2 SVGAGI. Written as DNA, the CDR3 is TGTGCCAGCAACGACCGGGACAGGGTCTACGAGCAGTACTTC. This encodes CASNDRDRVYEQYF.

The chain couples TRBV19 to TRBJ1-6; 8 positions match TRBD1. The germline gives CDR1 LNHDA, CDR2 SQIVND (reference sequence). The length of the CDR3 is 16 residues. J was trimmed by 6 bases and V by 4 bases; bases with no gene match: 8. The CDR3 reads CASSRRQGARNSPLHF. The CDR3 DNA reads as TGTGCCAGTAGTAGAAGGCAGGGGGCACGTAATTCACCCCTCCACTTT.

Concerning this clone itself: Distinct nucleotide sequences in the sample also encode this CDR3. The rearrangement joins TRBV30 to TRBJ2-3; tentatively, D is TRBD2 (6 bases). The CDR3 has 14 amino acids. Germline assignment: CDR1 GTSNPN and CDR2 SVGIG (reference sequence). V shed 1 base and J shed 2 bases, with 10 bases lying between them. CDR3 protein: CAWSGGALTDTQYF. CDR3 bases: TGTGCCTGGAGTGGCGGGGCTCTCACAGATACGCAGTATTTT.

The gene calls are TRBV7-2 and TRBJ1-2, with a possible D match to TRBD1 (5 bases). V shed 3 bases and J shed 2 bases, with 13 bases lying between them. CDR3 size: 15 residues. Germline lookup yields CDR1 SGHTA and CDR2 FQGNSA. CDR3 bases: TGTGCCAGCAGCTTCCCGGAGGGACGAAACTATGGCTACACCTTC. The encoded protein is CASSFPEGRNYGYTF.